Below, 20 T cell receptor beta chains from the same sample are listed, as sequenced in a study of blood T cell repertoires in COVID-19. Assay used: immunoSEQ multiplex PCR; TCRdb lists only in-frame clones, some missing. The sample yields about 79,000 clones, 70% to 90% seen once. The sample comprised peripheral blood. All receptors derive from a man between 50 and 59 years old with active COVID-19.

The chain carries TRBV12-5 and TRBJ2-2; D gene unclear. CDR3 size: 18 residues. Germline CDR1 LGHNT, CDR2 FRNRAP. The V end was cut by 0 bases, the J end by 1 base, with 15 bases between. CDR3 amino acids: CASGLVLSGGKNTGELFF. Written as DNA, the CDR3 is TGTGCTAGTGGTTTGGTACTCTCTGGCGGAAAGAACACCGGGGAGCTGTTTTTT. Combining the CDR3 with reference TRBV12-5 and TRBJ2-2 gives the whole variable domain DARVTQTPRHKVTEMGQEVTMRCQPILGHNTVFWYRQTMMQGLELLAYFRNRAPLDDSGMPKDRFSAEMPDATLATLKIQPSEPRDSAVYFCASGLVLSGGKNTGELFFGEGSRLTVL.

This chain uses TRBV18 with TRBJ1-1, with 7 nucleotides matching TRBD1. Per germline, CDR1 KGHSH and CDR2 LQKENI. This CDR3 spans 14 amino acids. Germline trimming cut 6 bases from V and 0 bases from J; bases unmatched to any gene: 4. CDR3 coding DNA: TGTGCCAGCTCGCGGACAGGAATGAACACTGAAGCTTTCTTT. Amino acid sequence: CASSRTGMNTEAFF.

The V call is TRBV20-1, the J call TRBJ1-1; TRBD1 aligns across 9 bases. CDR1 and CDR2 (germline): DFQATT, SNEGSKA (reference sequence). The ends lost 3 bases at V and 0 bases at J; junction bases unmatched: 11. CDR3 length: 17 amino acids. The CDR3 nucleotides are TGCAGTGCTAGTATGCCTGGGACAGGGTCGGTGAACACTGAAGCTTTCTTT. Protein: CSASMPGTGSVNTEAFF.

CDR3 amino acids: CASKGPGTNGEQFF. CDR3 bases: TGCGCCAGCAAGGGGCCAGGAACAAACGGTGAGCAGTTCTTC. The chain employs TRBV4-1 and TRBJ2-1; TRBD1 might be the D (5 bases). CDR1 and CDR2 (germline): MGHRA, YSYEKL. This CDR3 is built from 14 residues. Trimming stripped 7 bases from V and 9 bases from J, with 19 bases between.

The chain links TRBV18 to TRBJ1-1; TRBD1 agrees at 7 bases. This CDR3 is built from 18 residues. Trimming at V came to 3 bases and at J to 6 bases, leaving 19 bases not matched to a gene. CDR1 and CDR2 (germline): KGHSH, LQKENI. CDR3 DNA: TGTGCCAGCTCACCGCCGGGACAGAGCATGGGGACTGGGGCTGAAGCTTTCTTT. It codes for CASSPPGQSMGTGAEAFF.

J is TRBJ1-2 and V is TRBV6-2 or TRBV6-3; no reliable D call. Trimming took 3 bases from V and 8 from J, leaving 10 bases between them. This CDR3 is built from 12 residues. CDR1 is MNHEY, CDR2 SVGEGT, per germline. In nucleotides, the CDR3 is TGTGCCAGCAGTTATTACGGTTTAGGCTACACCTTC. Protein: CASSYYGLGYTF.

This chain uses TRBV7-2 with TRBJ2-7; 9 positions match TRBD1. From germline, CDR1 is SGHTA and CDR2 FQGNSA. The CDR3 has 15 residues. V lost 5 bases, J lost 6 bases, and 11 bases stayed unmatched. The CDR3 bases are TGTGCCAGCAGCCGCAACCCGGGACAGGGCCTCGAGCAGTACTTC. Translation gives CASSRNPGQGLEQYF.

This clone occurred once. The chain links TRBV12-5 to TRBJ1-2, with 8 bases lining up with TRBD1. V shed 4 bases, J shed 7 bases, and the junction held 8 bases outside the gene matches. The CDR3 contains 14 residues. The germline V gene encodes CDR1 LGHNT and CDR2 FRNRAP. CDR3 sequence reads: CASGSQGQGSGYTF. The CDR3 nucleotides read TGTGCTAGTGGTTCACAAGGACAGGGAAGTGGCTACACCTTC. Based on the CDR3 plus reference TRBV12-5 and TRBJ1-2, the full variable domain is DARVTQTPRHKVTEMGQEVTMRCQPILGHNTVFWYRQTMMQGLELLAYFRNRAPLDDSGMPKDRFSAEMPDATLATLKIQPSEPRDSAVYFCASGSQGQGSGYTFGSGTRLTVV.

Concerning this clone: The same CDR3 arises from other DNA sequences in this sample as well. This rearrangement joins TRBV7-2 to TRBJ2-7; D is undetermined. Germline V gives CDR1 SGHTA, CDR2 FQGNSA. Trimming took off 4 bases at V and 2 bases at J, with 3 bases between the two ends. The CDR3 sequence is 11 residues long. In DNA form, the CDR3 reads TGTGCCAGCAGCTCCGCCTACGAGCAGTACTTC. Amino acid sequence: CASSSAYEQYF.

This clone appeared a few times. The chain uses TRBV21-1 and TRBJ2-5; the table's D call, TRBD2, has no DNA check behind it. TRBV21-1 has pseudogene status. The CDR3 has 15 residues. The CDR3 nucleotides read TGTGCCAGCAAGCTACTAACCGGCCTTGGAGAGACCCAGTACTTC. This gives the protein CASKLLTGLGETQYF.

This clone was found once. The genes are TRBV4-1 and TRBJ1-2; 7 bases map to TRBD1. Germline V gene data show CDR1 as MGHRA and CDR2 as YSYEKL. After removal of 4 bases from V and 8 bases from J, the junction contained 19 bases not matched to a gene. The length of the CDR3 is 17 residues. This CDR3 reads CASSPAPDRAPVFGYTF. The CDR3 nucleotides are TGCGCCAGCAGCCCCGCCCCCGACAGGGCCCCTGTGTTCGGCTACACCTTC.

V is TRBV20-1 and J is TRBJ1-5; no definite D call. The CDR3 runs to 12 residues. V was pared by 3 bases and J by 1 base, with 4 bases between. Germline V lookup: CDR1 DFQATT, CDR2 SNEGSKA (reference sequence). The CDR3 here is CSASSSNQPQHF. CDR3 coding DNA: TGCAGTGCTAGTTCGAGCAATCAGCCCCAGCATTTT.

The chain couples TRBV14 to TRBJ1-6; possibly TRBD1 for D (6 bases). Germline V gene sequence: CDR1 SGHDN, CDR2 FVKESK. This CDR3 has 17 amino acids. V dropped 0 bases and J dropped 6 bases, with 15 bases sitting between them. In DNA, the CDR3 is TGTGCCAGCAGCCAAGATGGGGGGGCTCTAGGTAATTCACCCCTCCACTTT. Its protein is CASSQDGGALGNSPLHF.

The rearrangement uses TRBV27 and TRBJ1-5; a weak D match, TRBD1 (5 bases). The CDR3 loop spans 15 amino acids. Germline CDR1 MNHEY, CDR2 SMNVEV (reference sequence). The V end was cut by 0 bases, the J end by 3 bases, with 9 bases between. In nucleotides, the CDR3 is TGTGCCAGCAGTTTATCCGACAGACACAATCAGCCCCAGCATTTT. The encoded protein is CASSLSDRHNQPQHF.

The V and J genes are TRBV5-6 and TRBJ2-2; D call uncertain. Germline assignment: CDR1 SGHDT and CDR2 YYEEEE. Trimming removed 2 bases from V and 6 bases from J, with 8 bases in between. The CDR3 runs 13 residues. CDR3 nucleotides: TGTGCCAGCAGCTTCCCGAGAGCCGGGGAGCTGTTTTTT. Residues: CASSFPRAGELFF.

The chain couples TRBV7-3 to TRBJ2-7, with D possibly TRBD2 on 6 matching bases. This CDR3 is 14 amino acids long. Per germline, CDR1 SGHTA and CDR2 FQGTGA. The V gene lost 1 base and the J gene lost 7 bases, with 14 bases spanning the gap. The CDR3 sequence: CASSLIGQGGEQYF. The CDR3, as DNA: TGTGCCAGCAGCTTAATAGGCCAGGGAGGAGAGCAGTACTTC.

The J gene is TRBJ2-1, the V gene TRBV4-1; possible D gene TRBD1, 5 bases. The CDR3 is 15 amino acids. Germline V gene data show CDR1 as MGHRA and CDR2 as YSYEKL. Trimming stripped 6 bases from V and 2 bases from J, with 14 bases between. The CDR3 bases are TGCGCCAGCAGTATTGGGTCAGGGCCCTACAATGAGCAGTTCTTC. Protein sequence: CASSIGSGPYNEQFF.

The chain couples TRBV14 to TRBJ2-1; 9 bases align to TRBD1. This CDR3 has 16 residues. V lost 3 bases, J lost 5 bases, and 8 bases stayed unmatched. CDR1 is SGHDN, CDR2 FVKESK, per germline. Here the CDR3 reads CASSHPPGQGDNEQFF. The CDR3 DNA is TGTGCCAGCAGCCACCCACCGGGACAGGGAGACAATGAGCAGTTCTTC.

V is TRBV5-4 and J is TRBJ1-3, with no clear D. This CDR3 has 14 amino acids. The V and J ends lost 4 bases and 1 base respectively, with 9 bases between them. CDR1 is SGHNT and CDR2 is YYREEE in the germline V gene (reference sequence). The CDR3: CASSPTGSGNTIYF. Written as DNA, the CDR3 is TGTGCCAGCAGCCCGACGGGGTCTGGAAACACCATATATTTT.

The chain employs TRBV10-3 and TRBJ2-2, with D possibly matching TRBD1 (6 bases). Germline lookup yields CDR1 ENHRY and CDR2 SYGVKD. The CDR3 runs to 13 residues. V lost 6 bases, J lost 4 bases, and 9 bases lay in between. Here the CDR3 reads CAIRDRPTGELFF. The CDR3 nucleotides are TGTGCCATCAGGGACAGACCCACCGGGGAGCTGTTTTTT.